This TCR beta chain was identified during a study of beta chain features in type 1 diabetes listed by TCRdb under 2018. As for the study more broadly: Mean age, gender distribution, total cell number and subset yield were not different between patients and healthy donors. In the study, recently diagnosed type 1 diabetes patients and matched healthy donors were compared on the TCRB repertoires of their sorted circulating CD4+ T cell subsets. A total of approximately 100 million sorted cells were examined across all samples, and the number of cells per subset was strongly correlated with RNA yield. Regulatory and stem cell-like memory subsets were isolated from only 8 patients and about eight healthy donors, whereas naive and central memory subsets came from all 30 or so donors.

Each donor gave one peripheral blood draw, roughly 0.12 L on average, collected into heparinised tubes. Using a panel that included CD45RO, CCR7, CD25, CD127, CD95 and CD27, naive, central memory, regulatory and stem cell-like memory CD4+ T cells were sorted on a BD FACSAria II. Purity was above 98% for every sorted population. PBMCs were separated immediately by Lymphoprep density gradient centrifugation and were stained directly, without being cultured. So that batch effects would be minimized, each experiment stained and sorted samples in pairs, pairing one healthy donor with one patient. The entire amount of isolated RNA was reverse transcribed using the High Capacity cDNA Reverse Transcription Kit, so the sequenced TCRB transcripts were expressed ones. Deep immunoSEQ sequencing was performed on naive, central memory and regulatory T cell samples, with an average of roughly 4 million total reads per sample. After sorted cells were lysed in RLT buffer, RNA was extracted with DNase-treated RNeasy Micro or Mini kits, with the choice depending on cell number. Each cell subset was processed on its own to prevent cross-contamination, while patient and healthy donor samples were processed together. TCRB sequences were amplified from cDNA with the immunoSEQ multiplex PCR, producing 87-bp fragments spanning the CDR3 region. The amplicons were sequenced using the Illumina HiSeq platform. In the original analysis: PCR bias was computationally corrected using synthetic template baselines, reads within Hamming distance 2 were collapsed, and singletons that could not be merged were discarded. Reads were aligned against IMGT so that V, D and J genes, CDR3 length and insertions or deletions at six rearrangement sites could be assigned. Within each subset, clonotype counts were normalized to sorted cell number, and only after that were true diversity and Gini coefficients computed with the tcR R package. Repertoire sharing was quantified using the overlap coefficient calculated on TCRB nucleotide sequences. Out-of-frame TCRB sequences from naive cells were analyzed as a proxy for the pre-selection repertoire. This is the immuneACCESS table as TCRdb keeps it, with only in-frame sequences that have V and J called. A part of the clones is gone; compared with another copy, unresolved V genes explain less than half, and the rest is unexplained. D and trimming were read from the DNA, whereas the V and J calls and clone size are those reported in that table. Recorded for this sample are 600,000 to 700,000 clones; 9.5% to 15% of them occurred a single time. The ten largest clones add up to more than 0.09% of the sample.

Note on this clone: Its antigen target is currently unknown. No base-level quality is on record; no much larger clone is a single base apart.

The investigation overall reported the following: Shorter templates might have been favored by PCR, but patient and control samples were amplified and corrected together, so both groups would have been affected equally by any skew. Because cDNA was sequenced instead of genomic DNA, activated cells with high expression could be over-represented, although the groups did not differ in activation or CD3 levels. Patients with type 1 diabetes made fewer insertions and deleted more nucleotides at VDJ recombination sites, implying thymic rearrangement abnormalities. In all four CD4+ subsets, TCRB CDR3 length was moderately but significantly shorter in type 1 diabetes patients. Because the HLA sub-analyses included only small numbers of individuals, any influence of HLA type on TCRB rearrangement was left unresolved. Naive, central memory and regulatory TCRB repertoires appeared more similar among patients than among healthy donors.

Looking up the germline V gene (reference sequence) yields CDR1 SEHNR and CDR2 FQNEAQ. V lost 5 bases and J lost 7 bases; the stretch between them is 12 bases long. Inclusive of the bounding cysteine and phenylalanine, the CDR3 is 14 residues long. The retained sequence is limited to the CDR3, 42 bases, with the frame set at the first base. The receptor's source is a man aged 25-45 years with type 1 diabetes. The sequencing input was naive CD4+ T cells from blood. The cell subset or site tag for this specimen amounts to: true naive CD4+ T cells. The chain was built from TRBV7-9 and TRBJ1-6; 6 matching bases give a weak D call of TRBD1. In nucleotide form, the sequence is TGTGCCAGCAGCCCATCCACAGGGAATTCACCCCTCCACTTT. It translates to CASSPSTGNSPLHF. With all but the CDR3 taken from the reference TRBV7-9 and TRBJ1-6 genes, the full variable domain is: DTGVSQNPRHKITKRGQNVTFRCDPISEHNRLYWYRQTLGQGPEFLTYFQNEAQLEKSRLLSDRFSAERPKGSFSTLEIQRTEQGDSAMYLCASSPSTGNSPLHFGNGTRLTVT.